There are a few counts of the clone carrying this TCR beta chain. Its antigen is undetermined. There are 14 residues in the CDR3. The J segment lost 2 bases and the V segment lost 5 bases, leaving 6 bases of the junction unmatched. Germline-derived CDR1 and CDR2 are MDHEN and SYDVKM. The data derive from a study of T cells in Graves' hyperthyroidism and ophthalmopathy. Study results and caveats: The blood repertoire included most of the expanded thyroid clonotypes above 0.001.

Authors of the study amplified TCR beta CDR3 regions from RNA transcripts. With the HTBI primer set, the TCR CDR3 went through a first round of RT-PCR. TCRdb fed the multiplex PCR reads into MiXCR, producing one record per CDR3 protein. This table holds 500,000 to 750,000 distinct CDR3 sequences, approximately 15% found once. The clonotype was recovered from a woman in her twenties or thirties with Graves' hyperthyroidism. The chain has TRBV28 and TRBJ2-7; 7 bases agree with TRBD1. Input material: blood. CDR3 sequence reads: CASSRTGTAYEQYF. DNA for the CDR3: TGTGCCAGCAGTAGAACCGGGACAGCCTACGAGCAGTACTTC.